These 30 T cell receptor beta chains were sequenced from one sample in a study of blood T cell repertoires in COVID-19. Profiled with immunoSEQ multiplex PCR; TCRdb holds only in-frame clones, not every one. The repertoire includes under 60,000 clones, roughly 90% of them detected once, and approximately 4% sits in the top ten. Specimen: peripheral blood. These receptors all come from a human donor in a cohort sampled during active COVID-19.

Comment on this clone: At one of its ends the junction is not consistent with the germline gene, which may arise from a read error. The chain carries TRBV7-7 and TRBJ2-5; 11 bases fit TRBD2. Looked up from germline, CDR1 is SSHAT and CDR2 is FNYEAQ (reference sequence). The CDR3 totals 17 residues. CDR3 sequence: CASSLGRLAGGLETQYF. In DNA, the CDR3 is TGTGCTAGCAGCTTGGGACGGCTAGCGGGAGGTTTAGAGACCCAGTACTTC.

The chain carries TRBV18 and TRBJ2-2, with 7 bases fitting TRBD1. The V segment lost 3 bases and the J segment 0 bases; nucleotides outside the gene matches: 1. The CDR3 covers 15 residues. Looked up from germline, CDR1 is KGHSH and CDR2 is LQKENI. The CDR3 bases are TGTGCCAGCTCACCGGGACAGACGAACACCGGGGAGCTGTTTTTT. Protein product: CASSPGQTNTGELFF.

V and J are TRBV6-4 and TRBJ2-7; TRBD2 matches at 7 bases. CDR3 length: 16 amino acids. V shed 3 bases, J shed 4 bases, and the junction held 12 bases outside the gene matches. CDR1 is MRHNA and CDR2 is SNTAGT in the germline V gene. The CDR3 region is CASSDLGTSAPYEQYF. The CDR3, as DNA: TGTGCCAGCAGTGATCTGGGAACTAGCGCCCCTTACGAGCAGTACTTC.

This clone appeared a few times. This chain links TRBV5-4 with TRBJ1-2; 12 nucleotides line up with TRBD1. The CDR3 runs to 15 residues. The V segment lost 2 bases and the J segment 5 bases; nucleotides outside the gene matches: 4. Per the germline V gene, CDR1 is SGHNT and CDR2 is YYREEE (reference sequence). The CDR3: CASSFPGQGAYGYTF. The CDR3 DNA is TGTGCCAGCAGCTTTCCGGGACAGGGGGCTTATGGCTACACCTTC.

The chain couples TRBV5-1 to TRBJ2-2, with 7 bases fitting TRBD2. J lost 0 bases, V lost 6 bases, and 5 bases had no gene match. The CDR3 extends over 15 amino acids. Germline loops: CDR1 SGHRS, CDR2 YFSETQ. The CDR3 coding sequence is TGCGCCAGCAAGCAGCGGGGATCGAACACCGGGGAGCTGTTTTTT. It specifies CASKQRGSNTGELFF.

The chain recombines TRBV28 with TRBJ2-7, with a tentative D call TRBD1 (6 bases). The CDR3 consists of 14 residues. V was pared by 8 bases and J by 1 base, with 15 bases between. From germline, CDR1 is MDHEN and CDR2 SYDVKM. The CDR3 coding sequence is TGTGCCAGCGGGGGCTGGGGATCTTCCTACGAGCAGTACTTC. It specifies CASGGWGSSYEQYF.

The gene calls are TRBV3-1 (or the pseudogene TRBV3-2) and TRBJ2-7, with D perhaps matching TRBD2 (6 bases). Germline V gene lookup returns CDR1 LGHDT and CDR2 YNNKEL (reference sequence). The CDR3 has 17 amino acids. With 4 bases removed from V and 0 bases from J, the gap between germline ends came to 19 bases. CDR3 DNA sequence: TGTGCCAGCAGCCCGGGTTCTGGGACTCTTATCTCCTACGAGCAGTACTTC. Translated: CASSPGSGTLISYEQYF.

This clone was recorded a few times. The genes are TRBV4-1 and TRBJ1-2, with 7 bases that match TRBD1. CDR3 length equals 16 residues. The germline V gene encodes CDR1 MGHRA and CDR2 YSYEKL. V lost 1 base and J lost 8; bases outside the gene matches: 13. The CDR3 DNA follows: TGCGCCAGCAGCCAAGCGCCATTCCGGGACAGCAGAGGCTACACCTTC. As protein: CASSQAPFRDSRGYTF.

This clone was seen only once. The chain uses TRBV18 and TRBJ1-1, with D maybe TRBD1 (6 bases). CDR3 length: 14 amino acids. Trimming shortened V by 6 bases and J by 5 bases, and 16 bases separated the two germline ends. Germline lookup yields CDR1 KGHSH and CDR2 LQKENI. CDR3: CASSLQRGGTEAFF. As DNA, the CDR3 is TGTGCCAGCTCTCTCCAAAGGGGGGGGACTGAAGCTTTCTTT.

The rearrangement links TRBV9 to TRBJ2-1, with 7 bases matching TRBD2. The J segment lost 2 bases and the V segment lost 6 bases, leaving 8 bases of the junction unmatched. Germline V CDR1 and CDR2: SGDLS, YYNGEE. The length of the CDR3 is 15 residues. The CDR3 bases are TGTGCCAGCACCTCTAGCGGAGGACCCTACAATGAGCAGTTCTTC. As protein: CASTSSGGPYNEQFF.

The V and J genes are TRBV13 and TRBJ2-7; TRBD2 matches at 10 bases. The CDR3 has 16 amino acids. Germline-derived CDR1 and CDR2 are PRHDT and FYEKMQ (reference sequence). J gave up 3 bases and V 2 bases, and 7 bases lay outside the gene matches. The CDR3 loop is CASSLRTGLADYEQYF. The CDR3 bases are TGTGCCAGCAGCTTACGGACCGGACTAGCGGACTACGAGCAGTACTTC.

The CDR3 is CATSRESGVYEQYF. CDR3 in DNA: TGTGCCACCAGCAGAGAATCGGGGGTATACGAGCAGTACTTC. The gene calls are TRBV15 and TRBJ2-7; the D gene is possibly TRBD2 (6 bases). V lost 0 bases to trimming and J lost 4 bases, with 10 bases between them. The CDR3 is 14 amino acids. The germline gives CDR1 LNHNV, CDR2 YYDKDF (reference sequence).

CDR3 nucleotides: TGTGCCAGCAGTTACCTCCTGAACACTGAAGCTTTCTTT. It specifies CASSYLLNTEAFF. The genes are TRBV6-2 or TRBV6-3 and TRBJ1-1; D gene uncertain. Trimming cost V 2 bases and J 0 bases, with 4 bases left between them. The germline gives CDR1 MNHEY, CDR2 SVGEGT. The CDR3 length is 13 residues.

This chain joins TRBV3-1 (or the pseudogene TRBV3-2) and TRBJ2-7; 7 bases agree with TRBD1. CDR1 is LGHDT, CDR2 YNNKEL, per germline (reference sequence). J gave up 3 bases and V 3 bases, and 5 bases lay outside the gene matches. The CDR3 is 14 residues long. Here the CDR3 reads CASSHRGTDYEQYF. CDR3 nucleotides: TGTGCCAGCAGCCACAGAGGGACAGACTACGAGCAGTACTTC.

This chain connects TRBV16 to TRBJ2-7; D not certain. V was cut by 0 bases and J by 5 bases, with 11 bases left in between. CDR3 length equals 14 residues. The V gene's germline CDR1 is KGHSY and CDR2 FQNENV. CDR3: CASSQSAPYDEQYF. The CDR3 nucleotides read TGTGCCAGCAGCCAATCCGCCCCCTACGACGAGCAGTACTTC.

The chain combines TRBV20-1 with TRBJ1-1, with TRBD1 as a possible D gene (5 bases). In germline, CDR1 is DFQATT, CDR2 SNEGSKA (reference sequence). Trimming stripped 3 bases from V and 2 bases from J, with 7 bases between. This CDR3 region has 12 residues. CDR3 sequence reads: CSASQGNTEAFF. For the CDR3, the DNA is TGCAGTGCTAGTCAGGGAAACACTGAAGCTTTCTTT.

This chain links TRBV3-1 (or the pseudogene TRBV3-2) with TRBJ2-7; 9 bases are a match to TRBD2. The CDR3 has 13 residues. With 6 bases clipped from V and 7 bases from J, the junction kept 7 bases outside the gene matches. Per germline, CDR1 LGHDT and CDR2 YNNKEL (reference sequence). CDR3 coding DNA: TGTGCCAGCAGACCCGCGGGGGGGGGAGAGCAGTACGTC. Protein: CASRPAGGGEQYV.

J is TRBJ1-3 and V is TRBV7-9, with TRBD1 as a possible D gene (5 bases). The CDR3 runs to 14 residues. Trimming cost V 0 bases and J 4 bases, with 7 bases left between them. Germline assignment: CDR1 SEHNR and CDR2 FQNEAQ (reference sequence). CDR3 DNA sequence: TGTGCCAGCAGCTTAGCGCCAGGGGGAAACACCATATATTTT. It yields the protein CASSLAPGGNTIYF.

The chain carries TRBV6-1 and TRBJ2-1; TRBD2 aligns across 12 bases. The germline gives CDR1 MNHNS, CDR2 SASEGT. J was trimmed by 5 bases and V by 2 bases; bases with no gene match: 1. This CDR3 contains 15 residues. The CDR3 region has the DNA TGTGCCAGCAGTGAACTAGCGGGAGGGCACAATGAGCAGTTCTTC. Its translation is CASSELAGGHNEQFF.

The chain couples TRBV6-6 to TRBJ1-1, with a weak D call TRBD1 (6 bases). Between the trimmed V and J ends, which lost 6 bases and 8 bases, there was a span of 19 bases. This CDR3 has 14 residues. CDR1 and CDR2 (germline): MNHNY, SVGAGI (reference sequence). CDR3 loop: CASSPGQGGREAFF. CDR3 bases: TGTGCCAGCAGCCCGGGACAAGGGGGAAGAGAAGCTTTCTTT.

This clone is a singleton in its sample. The V and J genes are TRBV10-3 and TRBJ2-7; D not resolved. The V gene lost 1 base and the J gene lost 3 bases, with 16 bases spanning the gap. The CDR3 covers 16 residues. The germline gives CDR1 ENHRY, CDR2 SYGVKD. The CDR3 DNA is TGTGCCATCAGTGAGTTAACGCGGAAAACCAGCTACGAGCAGTACGTC. Encoded protein: CAISELTRKTSYEQYV.

This chain links TRBV7-9 with TRBJ2-6; tentative D call: TRBD1 (5 bases). V shed 3 bases and J shed 1 base, with 7 bases lying between them. Germline V gives CDR1 SEHNR, CDR2 FQNEAQ (reference sequence). The CDR3 runs 15 residues. The CDR3 loop is CASSFSGSGANVLTF. The CDR3 region has the DNA TGTGCCAGCAGCTTCTCAGGGTCTGGGGCCAACGTCCTGACTTTC.

The gene calls are TRBV14 and TRBJ1-3, with TRBD1 matching 8 bases. Unmatched junction bases numbered 11, after V lost 2 bases and J lost 8 bases. CDR1 SGHDN and CDR2 FVKESK come from the germline V gene. The CDR3 runs to 16 residues. CDR3 amino acids: CASSQPALDRGDTIYF. The CDR3 bases are TGTGCCAGCAGCCAACCAGCCCTCGACAGGGGAGACACCATATATTTT.

The chain employs TRBV2 and TRBJ1-2; 9 nucleotides match TRBD1. The V segment lost 11 bases and the J segment 7 bases; nucleotides outside the gene matches: 14. The CDR3 loop spans 14 amino acids. Per germline, CDR1 SNHLY and CDR2 FYNNEI. The CDR3 is CAGRPQGAGGGYTF. In DNA, the CDR3 is TGTGCCGGGCGTCCACAGGGGGCCGGGGGTGGCTACACCTTC.

The gene calls are TRBV5-1 and TRBJ2-7, with 9 bases fitting TRBD2. From germline, CDR1 is SGHRS and CDR2 YFSETQ. The CDR3 runs to 15 residues. The V segment lost 3 bases and the J segment 0 bases; nucleotides outside the gene matches: 4. Here the CDR3 reads CASSSTSGISYEQYF. CDR3 bases: TGCGCCAGCAGCTCGACTAGCGGCATCTCCTACGAGCAGTACTTC.

The chain combines TRBV12-3 or TRBV12-4 with TRBJ1-1; D ambiguous. This CDR3 is 13 amino acids long. V was cut by 1 base and J by 7 bases, with 10 bases left in between. CDR3 residues: CASSLGADLEAFF. CDR3 sequence (DNA): TGTGCCAGCAGTTTAGGGGCTGATCTTGAAGCTTTCTTT.

The chain carries TRBV28 and TRBJ1-1; 9 bases align to TRBD1. V dropped 6 bases and J dropped 3; count of bases not matched to a gene: 8. Per germline, CDR1 MDHEN and CDR2 SYDVKM. This CDR3 has 15 amino acids. The CDR3 region is CASSWGRTGDTEAFF. CDR3 nucleotide sequence: TGTGCCAGCAGCTGGGGCCGGACAGGGGACACTGAAGCTTTCTTT.

V usage is TRBV3-1 (or the pseudogene TRBV3-2) and J usage is TRBJ2-5; 8 nucleotides agree with TRBD1. This CDR3 has 17 residues. Trimming at V came to 0 bases and at J to 1 base, leaving 7 bases not matched to a gene. CDR1 LGHDT and CDR2 YNNKEL come from the germline V gene (reference sequence). The CDR3 protein is CASSQDIPDRGQETQYF. CDR3 in DNA: TGTGCCAGCAGCCAAGATATCCCAGACAGGGGCCAAGAGACCCAGTACTTC.

This chain connects TRBV18 to TRBJ1-3; D unresolved. The CDR3 spans 16 residues. The germline CDR1 and CDR2 sequences are KGHSH and LQKENI. The ends were cut back, 2 bases at V and 0 bases at J, with 11 bases in the middle. CDR3 sequence (DNA): TGTGCCAGCTCACCATCGACGGGGAGCTCTGGAAACACCATATATTTT. Translated, it gives CASSPSTGSSGNTIYF.

This rearrangement joins TRBV5-1 to TRBJ2-7, with a tentative D call TRBD2 (8 bases). Germline lookup yields CDR1 SGHRS and CDR2 YFSETQ. The CDR3 runs to 15 residues. Trimming removed 7 bases at V and 5 bases at J, with 22 bases between. This CDR3 reads CASSTTGREVDEQYV. CDR3 in DNA: TGCGCCAGCTCAACGACAGGGCGGGAGGTAGACGAGCAGTACGTC.